These T cell receptor beta chains were read from a single sample in a study of blood T cell repertoires in COVID-19. TCRdb's table, derived via immunoSEQ multiplex PCR, lists solely in-frame clones and lacks some. The table lists 200,000 to 250,000 clones, approximately 80% of them singletons. The sample consisted of peripheral blood. These receptors originate from an elderly woman with COVID-19, enrolled during active disease. Each CDR3 is given with its conserved first and last residue. The D gene is left open where the match is weak. Part of the rows lack a size; the others show once, few, many or a class for expanded clones.

clone size,J gene,V gene,D gene,CDR3 DNA,CDR3 protein
.,TRBJ2-1,TRBV6-6,TRBD1,TGTGCCAGCAGTTATGTGACAGGGGTAGACAATGAGCAGTTCTTC,CASSYVTGVDNEQFF
.,TRBJ2-1,TRBV16,.,TGTGCCAGCAGCCTAGACAGATACAATGAGCAGTTCTTC,CASSLDRYNEQFF
once,TRBJ2-5,TRBV4-1,.,TGCGCCAGCAGCCAAAGGGGACTCCCGAACTTGGAGACCCAGTACTTC,CASSQRGLPNLETQYF
.,TRBJ1-6,TRBV7-3,.,TGTGCCAGCAGCAACCCGAGCTCCTATAATTCACCCCTCCACTTT,CASSNPSSYNSPLHF
.,TRBJ2-7,TRBV27,.,TGTGCCAGCAGCACGACTTACGCCTACGAGCAGTACTTC,CASSTTYAYEQYF
.,TRBJ2-2,TRBV5-4,TRBD1,TGTGCCAGCATGACAGGGGGCGGCACCGGGGAGCTGTTTTTT,CASMTGGGTGELFF
few,TRBJ1-6,TRBV28,TRBD1,TGTGCCAGCAGTTTAGGGACAGTCTCAAATTCACCCCTCCACTTT,CASSLGTVSNSPLHF
.,TRBJ2-5,TRBV19,.,TGTGCCAGTACCATCAGGGGCAGAGAAGAGACCCAGTACTTC,CASTIRGREETQYF
few,TRBJ1-5,TRBV14,.,TGTGCCAGCAGCCAGACACAAAATCAGCCCCAGCATTTT,CASSQTQNQPQHF
.,TRBJ2-5,TRBV6-1,TRBD2,TGTGCCAGCAGTGCCGGGACTAGCGGGGCCCTGGGGACCCAGTACTTC,CASSAGTSGALGTQYF
.,TRBJ2-3,TRBV5-1,TRBD2,TGCGCCAGCCTAAGCGGGGGGGCCGGGGACGATACGCAGTATTTT,CASLSGGAGDDTQYF
.,TRBJ1-3,TRBV12-5,.,TGTGCTAGTTCGCAGGGTGGAAACACCATATATTTT,CASSQGGNTIYF
.,TRBJ1-5,TRBV6-1,.,TGTGCCAGCAGTGAAGGAGAAGCTCAGCCCCAGCATTTT,CASSEGEAQPQHF
.,TRBJ1-6,TRBV15,.,TGTGCCACCAGGCTCGCCCCCCCAGGTTCACCCCTCCACTTT,CATRLAPPGSPLHF
few,TRBJ2-7,TRBV7-3,TRBD2,TGTGCCAGCAGCCTCGAAGCGGGATCGGGCGAGCAGTACTTC,CASSLEAGSGEQYF
few,TRBJ1-2,TRBV18,TRBD1,TGTGCCAGTTCCAAACAGACAGGGAACTATGGCTACACCTTC,CASSKQTGNYGYTF
.,TRBJ1-5,TRBV6-5,TRBD1,TGTGCCAGCAGAGACCGGGACAGATATCAGCCCCAGCATTTT,CASRDRDRYQPQHF